These T cell receptor beta chains were read from a single sample in a study of shared clonotypes between healthy human individuals. The assay was immunoSEQ multiplex PCR, and TCRdb's table has in-frame clones only and misses some. The sample includes under 850,000 clones, over 60% seen only once; the top ten take less than 2%. The specimen was memory CD4+ T cells sorted from blood. Source of these receptors: a woman aged 25 to 45 in good health. Both conserved end residues are part of each CDR3. Each record gives: V gene, D gene, J gene, clone size, CDR3 protein, CDR3 DNA. A D gene is named only where the DNA matches it firmly. Clone size is shown for a subset of rows, as once, few, many or a class of expanded clone.

v_gene: TRBV14; d_gene: -; j_gene: TRBJ1-1; abundance: -; CDR3aa: CASSQEASTEAFF; CDR3nt: TGTGCCAGCAGCCAAGAAGCCAGCACTGAAGCTTTCTTT
v_gene: TRBV2; d_gene: TRBD1; j_gene: TRBJ1-2; abundance: -; CDR3aa: CASSGQNYGYTF; CDR3nt: TGTGCCAGCTCGGGACAGAACTATGGCTACACCTTC
v_gene: TRBV28; d_gene: TRBD1; j_gene: TRBJ2-1; abundance: few; CDR3aa: CASRMDRVGEQFF; CDR3nt: TGTGCCAGCAGAATGGACAGGGTCGGTGAGCAGTTCTTC
v_gene: TRBV7-3; d_gene: -; j_gene: TRBJ1-1; abundance: -; CDR3aa: CASSTDGDTEAFF; CDR3nt: TGTGCCAGCAGCACCGACGGAGACACTGAAGCTTTCTTT
v_gene: TRBV27; d_gene: -; j_gene: TRBJ1-5; abundance: few; CDR3aa: CASAPNNQPQHF; CDR3nt: TGTGCCAGCGCCCCCAATAATCAGCCCCAGCATTTT
v_gene: TRBV19; d_gene: -; j_gene: TRBJ1-2; abundance: many; CDR3aa: CASFPPGKGGNYGYTF; CDR3nt: TGTGCCAGTTTCCCCCCGGGAAAGGGGGGTAACTATGGCTACACCTTC
v_gene: TRBV5-1; d_gene: -; j_gene: TRBJ2-1; abundance: few; CDR3aa: CASSLGSGSYNEQFF; CDR3nt: TGCGCCAGCAGCTTAGGTAGCGGTTCCTACAATGAGCAGTTCTTC
v_gene: TRBV27; d_gene: TRBD2; j_gene: TRBJ2-1; abundance: -; CDR3aa: CASSLWAGASYNEQFF; CDR3nt: TGTGCCAGCAGTTTATGGGCGGGAGCTTCCTACAATGAGCAGTTCTTC
v_gene: TRBV7-9; d_gene: -; j_gene: TRBJ1-1; abundance: -; CDR3aa: CASSPRGWFRGNTEAFF; CDR3nt: TGTGCCAGCAGCCCCCGAGGGTGGTTCCGGGGGAACACTGAAGCTTTCTTT
v_gene: TRBV7-9; d_gene: -; j_gene: TRBJ1-2; abundance: -; CDR3aa: CASSLGTSETYGYTF; CDR3nt: TGTGCCAGCAGCCTCGGGACATCCGAAACCTATGGCTACACCTTC
v_gene: TRBV27; d_gene: -; j_gene: TRBJ1-3; abundance: -; CDR3aa: CASRSGDGNTIYF; CDR3nt: TGTGCCAGCAGATCAGGGGATGGAAACACCATATATTTT
v_gene: TRBV6-1; d_gene: -; j_gene: TRBJ1-5; abundance: -; CDR3aa: CASGRGRYSNQPQHF; CDR3nt: TGTGCCAGCGGGCGGGGAAGGTATAGCAATCAGCCCCAGCATTTT
v_gene: TRBV5-1; d_gene: TRBD2; j_gene: TRBJ2-7; abundance: once; CDR3aa: CASSLTSGDEQYF; CDR3nt: TGCGCCAGCAGCTTGACTAGCGGAGACGAGCAGTACTTC
v_gene: TRBV28; d_gene: -; j_gene: TRBJ1-2; abundance: -; CDR3aa: CASSMDRVYGYTF; CDR3nt: TGTGCCAGCAGCATGGACAGAGTCTATGGCTACACCTTC
v_gene: TRBV7-2; d_gene: TRBD2; j_gene: TRBJ2-7; abundance: -; CDR3aa: CASSLGSAGGAIYEQYF; CDR3nt: TGTGCCAGCAGCTTAGGGTCAGCGGGAGGAGCTATCTACGAGCAGTACTTC
v_gene: TRBV30; d_gene: -; j_gene: TRBJ1-3; abundance: -; CDR3aa: CAFSRDTLSSGNTIYF; CDR3nt: TGTGCCTTTTCCCGGGACACGCTTAGCTCTGGAAACACCATATATTTT